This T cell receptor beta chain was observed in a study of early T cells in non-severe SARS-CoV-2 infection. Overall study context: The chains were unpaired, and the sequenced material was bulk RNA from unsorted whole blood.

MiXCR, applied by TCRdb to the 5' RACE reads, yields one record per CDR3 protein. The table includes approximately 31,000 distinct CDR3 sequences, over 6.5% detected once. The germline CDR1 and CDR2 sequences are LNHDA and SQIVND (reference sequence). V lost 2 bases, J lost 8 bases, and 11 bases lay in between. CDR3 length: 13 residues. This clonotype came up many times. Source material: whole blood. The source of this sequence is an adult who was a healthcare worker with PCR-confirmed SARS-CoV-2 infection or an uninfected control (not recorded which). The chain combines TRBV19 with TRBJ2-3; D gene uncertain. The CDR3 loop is CASSISEEGTQYF. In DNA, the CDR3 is TGTGCCAGTAGTATAAGTGAGGAAGGTACGCAGTATTTT. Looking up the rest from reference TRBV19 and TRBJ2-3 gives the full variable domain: DGGITQSPKYLFRKEGQNVTLSCEQNLNHDAMYWYRQDPGQGLRLIYYSQIVNDFQKGDIAEGYSVSREKKESFPLTVTSAQKNPTAFYLCASSISEEGTQYFGPGTRLTVL.